This is a list of T cell receptor beta chains from one sample in a study of lymphopenia after photon versus proton radiotherapy. The repertoire was sequenced with immunoSEQ multiplex PCR; TCRdb's copy has only in-frame clones and lacks some. The repertoire consists of more than 60,000 clones, with around 86% occurring once and the leading ten covering about 2%. The sequencing used peripheral blood, collected from a patient treated with photon-based radiotherapy. The receptors stem from a man aged 35 to 55 with gastric cancer. Both conserved end residues are part of each CDR3. Fields, in order: J gene, V gene, D gene, clone size, CDR3 DNA, CDR3 protein. D genes are given only for firm matches. Expanded clones are given a class, and other clones once, few, many or no size at all.

j_call: TRBJ2-2; v_call: TRBV7-6; d_call: TRBD2; clone_size: few; cdr3_nt: TGTGCCAGCAGCTTAGGCGGGGGGGCCACCGGGGAGCTGTTTTTT; cdr3_aa: CASSLGGGATGELFF
j_call: TRBJ1-4; v_call: TRBV7-2; d_call: TRBD1; clone_size: .; cdr3_nt: TGTGCCAGCAGCTCCACAGGGGGGGAGTCACTGTTTTTT; cdr3_aa: CASSSTGGESLFF
j_call: TRBJ2-1; v_call: TRBV7-2; d_call: .; clone_size: few; cdr3_nt: TGTGCCAGCAGCTTAGACAGGAGGGGTGAGCAGTTCTTC; cdr3_aa: CASSLDRRGEQFF
j_call: TRBJ1-1; v_call: TRBV30; d_call: .; clone_size: once; cdr3_nt: TGTGCCTGGAGTGAGAGTCCCTCCATGAACACTGAAGCTTTCTTT; cdr3_aa: CAWSESPSMNTEAFF
j_call: TRBJ1-2; v_call: TRBV6-1; d_call: .; clone_size: .; cdr3_nt: TGTGCCAGCAGTGTCTCAGGGGCCATTAGGGACTATGGCTACACCTTC; cdr3_aa: CASSVSGAIRDYGYTF
j_call: TRBJ1-2; v_call: TRBV7-8; d_call: TRBD1; clone_size: .; cdr3_nt: TGTGCCAGCAGCTTAGAGGACAGGGGCTTAAACTATGGCTACACCTTC; cdr3_aa: CASSLEDRGLNYGYTF
j_call: TRBJ1-3; v_call: TRBV5-6; d_call: .; clone_size: .; cdr3_nt: TGTGCCAGCAGCTTGGCGGGGGCCCGTAACACCATATATTTT; cdr3_aa: CASSLAGARNTIYF
j_call: TRBJ1-6; v_call: TRBV6-5; d_call: .; clone_size: .; cdr3_nt: TGTGCCAGCAGTTACTCGTTTATGCCCCTCCACTTT; cdr3_aa: CASSYSFMPLHF
j_call: TRBJ1-2; v_call: TRBV5-1; d_call: TRBD1; clone_size: .; cdr3_nt: TGCGCCAGCAGCTTGGCAGGACAGGGGTCGGGAGGCTACACCTTC; cdr3_aa: CASSLAGQGSGGYTF
j_call: TRBJ2-1; v_call: TRBV13; d_call: .; clone_size: few; cdr3_nt: TGTGCCAGCGCGGGCCGGACCAATGAGCAGTTCTTC; cdr3_aa: CASAGRTNEQFF
j_call: TRBJ1-5; v_call: TRBV7-8; d_call: .; clone_size: .; cdr3_nt: TGTGCCAGCAGCTTAGTTGTGGGGGGGGCAAGCAATCAGCCCCAGCATTTT; cdr3_aa: CASSLVVGGASNQPQHF
j_call: TRBJ2-5; v_call: TRBV19; d_call: .; clone_size: .; cdr3_nt: TGTGCCAGTAGTCCATTAGCGGCGGGGGAGACCCAGTACTTC; cdr3_aa: CASSPLAAGETQYF
j_call: TRBJ2-5; v_call: TRBV19; d_call: .; clone_size: few; cdr3_nt: TGTGCCAGTAACATCGACCCGGCCGAAGAGACCCAGTACTTC; cdr3_aa: CASNIDPAEETQYF
j_call: TRBJ2-3; v_call: TRBV11-2; d_call: .; clone_size: .; cdr3_nt: TGTGCCAGCAGCTTATTAAGAGGAGGGGGTGGCACAGATACGCAGTATTTT; cdr3_aa: CASSLLRGGGGTDTQYF
j_call: TRBJ2-3; v_call: TRBV6-4; d_call: TRBD2; clone_size: .; cdr3_nt: TGTGCCAGCAGTCGGGGGGGGAAAGGGACGGATACGCAGTATTTT; cdr3_aa: CASSRGGKGTDTQYF
j_call: TRBJ1-4; v_call: TRBV4-2; d_call: TRBD1; clone_size: few; cdr3_nt: TGTGCCAGCAGCCCGGGACAGAATAATGAAAAACTGTTTTTT; cdr3_aa: CASSPGQNNEKLFF
j_call: TRBJ1-3; v_call: TRBV19; d_call: .; clone_size: .; cdr3_nt: TGTGCCAGTAGTCAAGACGCTGGAAACACCATATATTTT; cdr3_aa: CASSQDAGNTIYF
j_call: TRBJ2-7; v_call: TRBV4-3; d_call: TRBD1; clone_size: .; cdr3_nt: TGCGCCAGCAGCCAAGAGACAGGGCCGTCCTACGAGCAGTACTTC; cdr3_aa: CASSQETGPSYEQYF
j_call: TRBJ2-2; v_call: TRBV4-1; d_call: .; clone_size: .; cdr3_nt: TGCGCCAGCAGCCAAGATCGGAAGAACACCGGGGAGCTGTTTTTT; cdr3_aa: CASSQDRKNTGELFF
j_call: TRBJ1-2; v_call: TRBV5-6; d_call: .; clone_size: .; cdr3_nt: TGTGCCAGCAGCCCGAGAGGACTCCGGCTCTATGGCTACACCTTC; cdr3_aa: CASSPRGLRLYGYTF
j_call: TRBJ2-7; v_call: TRBV28; d_call: TRBD1; clone_size: .; cdr3_nt: TGTGCCAGCTCGACAGGGAGTATCTCTAAGTACTTC; cdr3_aa: CASSTGSISKYF
j_call: TRBJ2-3; v_call: TRBV5-1; d_call: TRBD2; clone_size: .; cdr3_nt: TGCGCCAGCAGCCCCCCTGCGCGGGGGGATACGCAGTATTTT; cdr3_aa: CASSPPARGDTQYF
j_call: TRBJ2-7; v_call: TRBV4-1; d_call: .; clone_size: .; cdr3_nt: TGCGCCAGCAGCCAAGGACACCGCTCCTACGAGCAGTACTTC; cdr3_aa: CASSQGHRSYEQYF
j_call: TRBJ2-7; v_call: TRBV7-9; d_call: .; clone_size: .; cdr3_nt: TGTGCCAGCAGCCTAGGAACGTCGGGCGTTAGGTACTTC; cdr3_aa: CASSLGTSGVRYF
j_call: TRBJ1-1; v_call: TRBV21-1; d_call: .; clone_size: .; cdr3_nt: TGTGCCAGCAGCAAACCGGGGGGGCAGAGGGACACTGAAGCTTTCTTT; cdr3_aa: CASSKPGGQRDTEAFF
j_call: TRBJ2-1; v_call: TRBV7-2; d_call: .; clone_size: .; cdr3_nt: TGTGCCAGCAGCACCACAGACGACTCCTACAATGAGCAGTTCTTC; cdr3_aa: CASSTTDDSYNEQFF
j_call: TRBJ2-7; v_call: TRBV7-9; d_call: .; clone_size: once; cdr3_nt: TGTGCCAGCAGCCACCACAGGGGATGGCGGGGGGAAGAGCAGTACTTC; cdr3_aa: CASSHHRGWRGEEQYF
j_call: TRBJ2-5; v_call: TRBV4-2; d_call: .; clone_size: .; cdr3_nt: TGTGCCAGCAGCCAAGAGCTGCAAGAGACCCAGTACTTC; cdr3_aa: CASSQELQETQYF
j_call: TRBJ2-3; v_call: TRBV11-2; d_call: .; clone_size: .; cdr3_nt: TGTGCCAGCAGCGAGGGTAGGGGCACAGATACGCAGTATTTT; cdr3_aa: CASSEGRGTDTQYF
j_call: TRBJ2-7; v_call: TRBV5-1; d_call: TRBD1; clone_size: .; cdr3_nt: TGCGCCAGCAGCTTGACCGGGACAGGGGTCCACGAGCAGTACTTC; cdr3_aa: CASSLTGTGVHEQYF
j_call: TRBJ1-2; v_call: TRBV6-1; d_call: .; clone_size: .; cdr3_nt: TGTGCCAGCAGTGACGGGGGGGACACGGGAGGCTACACCTTC; cdr3_aa: CASSDGGDTGGYTF
j_call: TRBJ1-4; v_call: TRBV9; d_call: TRBD1; clone_size: .; cdr3_nt: TGTGCCAGCAGCGTAGGCAGGGGGGATGAAAAACTGTTTTTT; cdr3_aa: CASSVGRGDEKLFF
j_call: TRBJ2-3; v_call: TRBV2; d_call: TRBD2; clone_size: .; cdr3_nt: TGTGCCAGCAGCCGGAGAGCGGGGGACACAGATACGCAGTATTTT; cdr3_aa: CASSRRAGDTDTQYF
j_call: TRBJ2-7; v_call: TRBV5-4; d_call: .; clone_size: .; cdr3_nt: TGTGCCAGCAGCTTGATTGGGGGGCTATACGAGCAGTACTTC; cdr3_aa: CASSLIGGLYEQYF
j_call: TRBJ1-2; v_call: TRBV30; d_call: .; clone_size: .; cdr3_nt: TGTGCCTGGGTGATCTTGGGAGGCTACACCTTC; cdr3_aa: CAWVILGGYTF
j_call: TRBJ2-3; v_call: TRBV30; d_call: .; clone_size: .; cdr3_nt: TGTGCCTGGAGTAAGGGGCCAGATACGCAGTATTTT; cdr3_aa: CAWSKGPDTQYF
j_call: TRBJ1-2; v_call: TRBV5-6; d_call: .; clone_size: .; cdr3_nt: TGTGCCAGCAGCGACCAGTTCCGTCGGGGCTATGGCTACACCTTC; cdr3_aa: CASSDQFRRGYGYTF
j_call: TRBJ2-2; v_call: TRBV7-2; d_call: TRBD1; clone_size: .; cdr3_nt: TGTGCCAGCAGCCGACAGGGCCTAAGCACCGGGGAGCTGTTTTTT; cdr3_aa: CASSRQGLSTGELFF
j_call: TRBJ1-2; v_call: TRBV18; d_call: .; clone_size: .; cdr3_nt: TGTGCCAGCTCATCAGCCGGGACGGAAGGCTATGGCTACACCTTC; cdr3_aa: CASSSAGTEGYGYTF
j_call: TRBJ2-7; v_call: TRBV19; d_call: TRBD1; clone_size: once; cdr3_nt: TGTGCCAGTAGTAAGACCGGGACAGGGCTAGAGGAGCAGTACTTC; cdr3_aa: CASSKTGTGLEEQYF
j_call: TRBJ2-7; v_call: TRBV6-1; d_call: TRBD1; clone_size: few; cdr3_nt: TGTGCCAGCAGCCCCCTAGGGACAGAGGCCTACGAGCAGTACTTC; cdr3_aa: CASSPLGTEAYEQYF
j_call: TRBJ2-7; v_call: TRBV5-4; d_call: TRBD1; clone_size: .; cdr3_nt: TGTGCCAGCAGCAGGGGGCTAAGGACGGGGGAGCAGTACTTC; cdr3_aa: CASSRGLRTGEQYF
j_call: TRBJ2-7; v_call: TRBV27; d_call: .; clone_size: once; cdr3_nt: TGTGCCAGCAGTTTATCTAGGGGTTACGAGCAGTACTTC; cdr3_aa: CASSLSRGYEQYF
j_call: TRBJ2-2; v_call: TRBV7-9; d_call: TRBD2; clone_size: .; cdr3_nt: TGTGCCAGCAGCCGGACTAGCGGGGGGCTGAACACCGGGGAGCTGTTTTTT; cdr3_aa: CASSRTSGGLNTGELFF
j_call: TRBJ1-2; v_call: TRBV7-2; d_call: TRBD1; clone_size: .; cdr3_nt: TGTGCCAGCAGCTTAGAGAGGGGGATGGCCAGGGGGCTGTATGGCTACACCTTC; cdr3_aa: CASSLERGMARGLYGYTF
j_call: TRBJ1-4; v_call: TRBV11-2; d_call: TRBD1; clone_size: .; cdr3_nt: TGTGCCAGCAGCCCTCCTTCCGGGACAGGGGTTGGAAAACTGTTTTTT; cdr3_aa: CASSPPSGTGVGKLFF
j_call: TRBJ1-6; v_call: TRBV7-2; d_call: .; clone_size: .; cdr3_nt: TGTGCCAGCAGCTTAGGGGCCTCACCCCTCCACTTT; cdr3_aa: CASSLGASPLHF
j_call: TRBJ1-1; v_call: TRBV19; d_call: .; clone_size: .; cdr3_nt: TGTGCCAGTAGCCCGACAGTGAACACTGAAGCTTTCTTT; cdr3_aa: CASSPTVNTEAFF
j_call: TRBJ1-6; v_call: TRBV5-6; d_call: TRBD1; clone_size: .; cdr3_nt: TGTGCCAGCAGCCCATGGGGACAGGGGAATTCACCCCTCCACTTT; cdr3_aa: CASSPWGQGNSPLHF
j_call: TRBJ1-4; v_call: TRBV7-2; d_call: .; clone_size: .; cdr3_nt: TGTGCCAGCAGCTTAGGGCAGGGGAGCGGAGAACTGTTTTTT; cdr3_aa: CASSLGQGSGELFF
j_call: TRBJ2-2; v_call: TRBV5-4; d_call: .; clone_size: .; cdr3_nt: TGTGCCAGCAGCTTGGAATCTGGTATAGGGGGGAACACCGGGGAGCTGTTTTTT; cdr3_aa: CASSLESGIGGNTGELFF
j_call: TRBJ1-5; v_call: TRBV10-3; d_call: .; clone_size: .; cdr3_nt: TGTGCCATCAGTGAGAATGATCAGCCCCAGCATTTT; cdr3_aa: CAISENDQPQHF
j_call: TRBJ2-5; v_call: TRBV13; d_call: .; clone_size: .; cdr3_nt: TGTGCCAGCAGCTCTTCTGGGCAGGCAGAGACCCAGTACTTC; cdr3_aa: CASSSSGQAETQYF
j_call: TRBJ1-5; v_call: TRBV6-1; d_call: .; clone_size: .; cdr3_nt: TGTGCCAGCAGTGAAGCCGGGACCCAGGGCCGGAATCAGCCCCAGCATTTT; cdr3_aa: CASSEAGTQGRNQPQHF